This T cell receptor beta chain came from a study of shared clonotypes between healthy human individuals. The assay was immunoSEQ multiplex PCR, and TCRdb's table has in-frame clones only and misses some. The sample lists roughly 2,300,000 clones, roughly 90% occurring once. Germline V gene lookup returns CDR1 MDHEN and CDR2 SYDVKM. This CDR3 is built from 17 residues. V was trimmed by 7 bases and J by 1 base, leaving 23 bases between them. The sample comprised naive CD4+ T cells from PBMCs. The subset is: CD45RA+ positively selected. This TCR was sampled from a man aged 18-30 years in good health. Some clones in this sample may be carry-over from other donors' samples. This chain uses TRBV28 with TRBJ2-7; TRBD2 is a possible D gene (6 bases). The CDR3 nucleotides are TGTGCCAGCACCCCTTCAGGAGGGCGCCCTGGATCCTACGAGCAGTACTTC. This encodes CASTPSGGRPGSYEQYF.